These T cell receptor beta chains were read from a single sample in a study of T cell changes during pregnancy in multiple sclerosis. Clones were sequenced by immunoSEQ multiplex PCR, and TCRdb holds only the in-frame ones, with some missing. The sample holds 35,000 or so clones, 89% seen once. Sequenced material: CD8+ T cells from peripheral blood mononuclear cells, taken in the third trimester of pregnancy. These receptors were collected from a female donor with multiple sclerosis, enrolled in a pregnancy study. Both conserved end residues are part of each CDR3. The order of the fields is V gene, D gene, clone size, J gene, CDR3 protein, CDR3 DNA. The D gene is left open where the match is weak. Size values are once, few and many counts, or a class for expanded clones, and some rows have none.

V gene: TRBV5-1
D gene: .
clone size: .
J gene: TRBJ2-5
CDR3 protein: CASSLGWTPQETQYF
CDR3 DNA: TGCGCCAGCAGCTTAGGGTGGACACCGCAAGAGACCCAGTACTTC

V gene: TRBV2
D gene: TRBD1
clone size: .
J gene: TRBJ1-4
CDR3 protein: CASSEEPQGAGNEKLFF
CDR3 DNA: TGTGCCAGCAGTGAAGAGCCCCAGGGGGCTGGTAATGAAAAACTGTTTTTT

V gene: TRBV4-3
D gene: TRBD1
clone size: .
J gene: TRBJ2-1
CDR3 protein: CASSQGTGFNEQFF
CDR3 DNA: TGCGCCAGCAGCCAGGGGACAGGGTTCAATGAGCAGTTCTTC

V gene: TRBV29-1
D gene: .
clone size: .
J gene: TRBJ1-5
CDR3 protein: CSVGQVNQPQHF
CDR3 DNA: TGCAGCGTTGGGCAGGTGAATCAGCCCCAGCATTTT

V gene: TRBV6-5
D gene: TRBD1
clone size: .
J gene: TRBJ2-3
CDR3 protein: CASSYPGTATDTQYF
CDR3 DNA: TGTGCCAGCAGTTACCCCGGGACAGCCACAGATACGCAGTATTTT

V gene: TRBV11-2
D gene: .
clone size: .
J gene: TRBJ2-7
CDR3 protein: CASSSQGSPAYEQYF
CDR3 DNA: TGTGCCAGCAGCTCCCAGGGGTCTCCAGCCTACGAGCAGTACTTC

V gene: TRBV27
D gene: TRBD1
clone size: .
J gene: TRBJ2-1
CDR3 protein: CASSLRDSINEQFF
CDR3 DNA: TGTGCCAGCAGTTTAAGGGACAGTATCAATGAGCAGTTCTTC

V gene: TRBV5-4
D gene: .
clone size: .
J gene: TRBJ1-2
CDR3 protein: CASSHYDSNYGYTF
CDR3 DNA: TGTGCCAGCAGCCATTATGACAGTAACTATGGCTACACCTTC

V gene: TRBV29-1
D gene: TRBD1
clone size: .
J gene: TRBJ1-2
CDR3 protein: CSVEDKTGGYGYTF
CDR3 DNA: TGCAGCGTTGAAGACAAGACAGGGGGCTATGGCTACACCTTC

V gene: TRBV6-1
D gene: .
clone size: .
J gene: TRBJ1-3
CDR3 protein: CASRLGDSGNTIYF
CDR3 DNA: TGTGCCAGCAGACTCGGGGACTCTGGAAACACCATATATTTT

V gene: TRBV19
D gene: TRBD1
clone size: .
J gene: TRBJ1-5
CDR3 protein: CASKPGTGFGNQPQHF
CDR3 DNA: TGTGCCAGTAAACCCGGGACAGGGTTCGGCAATCAGCCCCAGCATTTT

V gene: TRBV19
D gene: .
clone size: .
J gene: TRBJ2-2
CDR3 protein: CASRTAGRELFF
CDR3 DNA: TGTGCCAGTAGGACGGCGGGGAGGGAGCTGTTTTTT

V gene: TRBV10-3
D gene: .
clone size: .
J gene: TRBJ1-5
CDR3 protein: CAISESVGAVGGQPQHF
CDR3 DNA: TGTGCCATCAGTGAGTCGGTTGGGGCGGTGGGCGGTCAGCCCCAGCATTTT

V gene: TRBV9
D gene: TRBD2
clone size: .
J gene: TRBJ2-2
CDR3 protein: CASSPRGGNTGELFF
CDR3 DNA: TGTGCCAGCAGCCCTCGCGGGGGGAACACCGGGGAGCTGTTTTTT

V gene: TRBV27
D gene: TRBD2
clone size: .
J gene: TRBJ2-7
CDR3 protein: CASSTRGGSSYEQYF
CDR3 DNA: TGTGCCAGCAGTACCCGCGGGGGGAGCTCCTACGAGCAGTACTTC

V gene: TRBV19
D gene: .
clone size: .
J gene: TRBJ1-1
CDR3 protein: CASSGGMYSEAFF
CDR3 DNA: TGTGCCAGTAGTGGGGGGATGTATTCTGAAGCTTTCTTT

V gene: TRBV27
D gene: .
clone size: once
J gene: TRBJ2-1
CDR3 protein: CASSFGGSSYNEQFF
CDR3 DNA: TGTGCCAGCAGTTTTGGTGGTAGCTCCTACAATGAGCAGTTCTTC

V gene: TRBV6-5
D gene: .
clone size: .
J gene: TRBJ2-3
CDR3 protein: CASLVSDTQYF
CDR3 DNA: TGTGCCAGCCTTGTCTCAGATACGCAGTATTTT

V gene: TRBV15
D gene: .
clone size: once
J gene: TRBJ1-2
CDR3 protein: CATSRETGSYGYTF
CDR3 DNA: TGTGCCACCAGCAGAGAAACAGGGAGCTATGGCTACACCTTC

V gene: TRBV29-1
D gene: TRBD1
clone size: .
J gene: TRBJ2-5
CDR3 protein: CSGWTSGTGSKTQYF
CDR3 DNA: TGCAGCGGTTGGACCTCCGGGACAGGGAGTAAGACCCAGTACTTC

V gene: TRBV6-5
D gene: .
clone size: .
J gene: TRBJ2-3
CDR3 protein: CASSSGGLADTQYF
CDR3 DNA: TGTGCCAGCAGTTCCGGAGGACTGGCAGATACGCAGTATTTT

V gene: TRBV5-1
D gene: TRBD2
clone size: .
J gene: TRBJ2-1
CDR3 protein: CASSSGLAGLYNEQFF
CDR3 DNA: TGCGCCAGCAGCTCGGGACTAGCGGGACTCTACAATGAGCAGTTCTTC

V gene: TRBV7-9
D gene: .
clone size: .
J gene: TRBJ2-3
CDR3 protein: CASSRETDTQYF
CDR3 DNA: TGTGCCAGCAGCCGGGAGACAGATACGCAGTATTTT

V gene: TRBV27
D gene: TRBD2
clone size: .
J gene: TRBJ2-7
CDR3 protein: CASSPNLAASYEQYF
CDR3 DNA: TGTGCCAGCAGCCCAAACCTAGCGGCCTCCTACGAGCAGTACTTC

V gene: TRBV11-2
D gene: .
clone size: .
J gene: TRBJ2-5
CDR3 protein: CASSLVGGAGETQYF
CDR3 DNA: TGTGCCAGCAGCTTAGTTGGGGGGGCCGGAGAGACCCAGTACTTC

V gene: TRBV27
D gene: TRBD1
clone size: .
J gene: TRBJ2-2
CDR3 protein: CASSSSGTGGPGELFF
CDR3 DNA: TGTGCCAGCAGTTCATCCGGGACAGGGGGCCCCGGGGAGCTGTTTTTT

V gene: TRBV29-1
D gene: TRBD1
clone size: .
J gene: TRBJ1-2
CDR3 protein: CSVPLGQGTYGYTF
CDR3 DNA: TGCAGCGTACCCTTGGGACAGGGAACCTATGGCTACACCTTC

V gene: TRBV29-1
D gene: TRBD2
clone size: .
J gene: TRBJ2-7
CDR3 protein: CSVEDQGLAGPYEQYF
CDR3 DNA: TGCAGCGTTGAAGATCAAGGACTAGCGGGACCCTACGAGCAGTACTTC

V gene: TRBV6-4
D gene: TRBD2
clone size: .
J gene: TRBJ2-1
CDR3 protein: CASSDSSGEGNEQFF
CDR3 DNA: TGTGCCAGCAGTGACTCCAGCGGGGAGGGCAATGAGCAGTTCTTC

V gene: TRBV5-1
D gene: .
clone size: .
J gene: TRBJ2-1
CDR3 protein: CASSFSQGGNEQFF
CDR3 DNA: TGCGCCAGCAGCTTCTCCCAGGGGGGCAATGAGCAGTTCTTC

V gene: TRBV4-1
D gene: .
clone size: .
J gene: TRBJ2-7
CDR3 protein: CASSQEQGYEQYF
CDR3 DNA: TGCGCCAGCAGCCAGGAACAGGGATACGAGCAGTACTTC

V gene: TRBV29-1
D gene: .
clone size: .
J gene: TRBJ1-2
CDR3 protein: CSVEGGVEYGYTF
CDR3 DNA: TGCAGCGTTGAAGGGGGGGTAGAGTATGGCTACACCTTC

V gene: TRBV10-2
D gene: .
clone size: .
J gene: TRBJ1-1
CDR3 protein: CASSKSRDYYTEAFF
CDR3 DNA: TGCGCCAGCAGTAAATCCAGGGATTACTACACTGAAGCTTTCTTT

V gene: TRBV19
D gene: .
clone size: .
J gene: TRBJ1-1
CDR3 protein: CASSIRQGIEAFF
CDR3 DNA: TGTGCCAGTAGTATTAGGCAGGGGATTGAAGCTTTCTTT

V gene: TRBV20-1
D gene: .
clone size: .
J gene: TRBJ1-1
CDR3 protein: CSATRVTEAFF
CDR3 DNA: TGCAGTGCAACTAGGGTTACTGAAGCTTTCTTT

V gene: TRBV18
D gene: .
clone size: .
J gene: TRBJ2-7
CDR3 protein: CASSPPTSTYEQYF
CDR3 DNA: TGTGCCAGCTCACCACCGACTAGTACCTACGAGCAGTACTTC

V gene: TRBV6-1
D gene: .
clone size: few
J gene: TRBJ2-1
CDR3 protein: CASSEAQEAYNEQFF
CDR3 DNA: TGTGCCAGCAGTGAAGCTCAGGAGGCCTACAATGAGCAGTTCTTC

V gene: TRBV4-2
D gene: .
clone size: .
J gene: TRBJ1-2
CDR3 protein: CASSQGWDTTYGYTF
CDR3 DNA: TGTGCCAGCAGCCAAGGATGGGACACCACCTATGGCTACACCTTC

V gene: TRBV7-9
D gene: .
clone size: .
J gene: TRBJ1-2
CDR3 protein: CASSATGLANYGYTF
CDR3 DNA: TGTGCCAGCAGCGCCACCGGGTTAGCTAACTATGGCTACACCTTC

V gene: TRBV4-3
D gene: TRBD1
clone size: .
J gene: TRBJ1-4
CDR3 protein: CASSQDPEGTGSEKLFF
CDR3 DNA: TGCGCCAGCAGCCAAGATCCCGAGGGGACAGGCAGTGAAAAACTGTTTTTT

V gene: TRBV9
D gene: .
clone size: .
J gene: TRBJ2-1
CDR3 protein: CASSVVGTEQFF
CDR3 DNA: TGTGCCAGCAGCGTAGTGGGCACTGAGCAGTTCTTC

V gene: TRBV7-9
D gene: .
clone size: .
J gene: TRBJ2-3
CDR3 protein: CASSSERRRDAASTDTQYF
CDR3 DNA: TGTGCCAGCAGCTCAGAGCGGCGGAGGGATGCGGCTAGCACAGATACGCAGTATTTT

V gene: TRBV27
D gene: .
clone size: .
J gene: TRBJ2-1
CDR3 protein: CASSLSAGPLYNEQFF
CDR3 DNA: TGTGCCAGCAGTCTATCAGCGGGTCCCCTTTACAATGAGCAGTTCTTC

V gene: TRBV4-1
D gene: .
clone size: .
J gene: TRBJ1-5
CDR3 protein: CASSQDGGLGQPQHF
CDR3 DNA: TGCGCCAGCAGCCAAGACGGCGGGCTTGGGCAGCCCCAGCATTTT

V gene: TRBV7-6
D gene: TRBD2
clone size: .
J gene: TRBJ2-7
CDR3 protein: CASSLVSSGGSSYEQYF
CDR3 DNA: TGTGCCAGCAGCTTGGTCTCTAGCGGGGGGAGCTCCTACGAGCAGTACTTC

V gene: TRBV10-1
D gene: .
clone size: .
J gene: TRBJ2-3
CDR3 protein: CARLFWTVSTDTQYF
CDR3 DNA: TGCGCCCGCCTATTTTGGACAGTTAGCACAGATACGCAGTATTTT

V gene: TRBV6-1
D gene: .
clone size: .
J gene: TRBJ1-1
CDR3 protein: CASTSRGYNTEAFF
CDR3 DNA: TGTGCCAGCACAAGCAGGGGTTACAACACTGAAGCTTTCTTT

V gene: TRBV2
D gene: .
clone size: .
J gene: TRBJ1-2
CDR3 protein: CASSDGPFYGYTF
CDR3 DNA: TGTGCCAGCAGTGATGGGCCCTTCTATGGCTACACCTTC

V gene: TRBV5-1
D gene: .
clone size: .
J gene: TRBJ2-2
CDR3 protein: CASSTRQVHTGELFF
CDR3 DNA: TGCGCCAGCAGCACCAGACAGGTTCACACCGGGGAGCTGTTTTTT

V gene: TRBV4-2
D gene: TRBD2
clone size: .
J gene: TRBJ2-7
CDR3 protein: CASSHPTSGGTYEQYF
CDR3 DNA: TGTGCCAGCAGCCACCCGACTAGCGGGGGGACCTACGAGCAGTACTTC

V gene: TRBV27
D gene: .
clone size: .
J gene: TRBJ1-2
CDR3 protein: CASSVRGAGSSGYTF
CDR3 DNA: TGTGCCAGCAGTGTCAGGGGCGCAGGCTCTTCTGGCTACACCTTC

V gene: TRBV2
D gene: TRBD1
clone size: .
J gene: TRBJ2-7
CDR3 protein: CASSFGTGLREQYF
CDR3 DNA: TGTGCCAGCAGCTTCGGGACAGGGTTGAGGGAGCAGTACTTC

V gene: TRBV4-3
D gene: TRBD2
clone size: .
J gene: TRBJ2-2
CDR3 protein: CASSQDPSGGGYTGELFF
CDR3 DNA: TGCGCCAGCAGCCAAGATCCTAGCGGGGGGGGCTACACCGGGGAGCTGTTTTTT

V gene: TRBV7-2
D gene: TRBD1
clone size: .
J gene: TRBJ2-2
CDR3 protein: CASSLRDRGFPGELFF
CDR3 DNA: TGTGCCAGCAGCTTGCGGGACAGGGGCTTTCCCGGGGAGCTGTTTTTT

V gene: TRBV9
D gene: TRBD2
clone size: once
J gene: TRBJ2-1
CDR3 protein: CASSVEGAGGIYNEQFF
CDR3 DNA: TGTGCCAGCAGCGTAGAGGGAGCGGGGGGGATCTACAATGAGCAGTTCTTC

V gene: TRBV2
D gene: TRBD1
clone size: once
J gene: TRBJ1-4
CDR3 protein: CASNEDRGLGWTNEKLFF
CDR3 DNA: TGTGCCAGCAATGAAGACAGGGGGCTAGGGTGGACTAATGAAAAACTGTTTTTT

V gene: TRBV5-1
D gene: TRBD1
clone size: .
J gene: TRBJ2-5
CDR3 protein: CASSLGGQHQETQYF
CDR3 DNA: TGCGCCAGCAGCCTTGGGGGACAGCACCAAGAGACCCAGTACTTC

V gene: TRBV7-9
D gene: TRBD2
clone size: .
J gene: TRBJ2-7
CDR3 protein: CASSAGTTYEQYF
CDR3 DNA: TGTGCCAGCAGCGCCGGGACTACCTACGAGCAGTACTTC